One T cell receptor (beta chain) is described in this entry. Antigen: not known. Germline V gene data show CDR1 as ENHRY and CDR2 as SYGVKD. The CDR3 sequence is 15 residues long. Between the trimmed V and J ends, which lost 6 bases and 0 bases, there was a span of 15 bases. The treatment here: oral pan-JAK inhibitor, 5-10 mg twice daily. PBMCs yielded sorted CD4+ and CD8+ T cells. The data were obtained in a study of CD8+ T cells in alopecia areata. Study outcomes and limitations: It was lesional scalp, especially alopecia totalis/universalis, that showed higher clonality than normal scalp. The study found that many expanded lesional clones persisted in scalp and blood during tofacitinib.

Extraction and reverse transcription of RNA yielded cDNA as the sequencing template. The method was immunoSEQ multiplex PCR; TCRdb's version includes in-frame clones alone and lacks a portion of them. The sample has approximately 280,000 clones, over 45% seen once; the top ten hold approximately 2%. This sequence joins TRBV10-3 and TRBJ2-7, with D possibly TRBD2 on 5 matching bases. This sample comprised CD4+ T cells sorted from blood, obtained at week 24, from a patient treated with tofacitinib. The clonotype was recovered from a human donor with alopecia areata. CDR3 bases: TGTGCCATCAGCCCGCGGGTAGGGAGCTCCTACGAGCAGTACTTC. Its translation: CAISPRVGSSYEQYF.